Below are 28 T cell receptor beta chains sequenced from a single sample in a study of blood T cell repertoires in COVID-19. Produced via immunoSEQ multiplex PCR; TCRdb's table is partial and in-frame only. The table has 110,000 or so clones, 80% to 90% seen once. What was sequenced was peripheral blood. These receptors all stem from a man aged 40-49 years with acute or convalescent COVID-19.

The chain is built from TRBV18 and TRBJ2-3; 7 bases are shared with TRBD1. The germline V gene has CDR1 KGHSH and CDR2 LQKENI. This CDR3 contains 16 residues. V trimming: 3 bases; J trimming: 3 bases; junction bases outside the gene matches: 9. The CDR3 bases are TGTGCCAGCTCACCCCGAGGCGACAGGGCAACAGATACGCAGTATTTT. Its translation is CASSPRGDRATDTQYF.

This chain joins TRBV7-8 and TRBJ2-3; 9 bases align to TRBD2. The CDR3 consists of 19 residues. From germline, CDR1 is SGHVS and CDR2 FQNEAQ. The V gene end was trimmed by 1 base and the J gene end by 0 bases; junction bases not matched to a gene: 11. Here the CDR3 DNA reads TGTGCCAGCAGCTTAGGGGTAGCGGGGGCCTCACCCAGCACAGATACGCAGTATTTT. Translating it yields CASSLGVAGASPSTDTQYF. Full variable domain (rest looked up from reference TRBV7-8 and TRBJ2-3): GAGVSQSPRYKVAKRGQDVALRCDPISGHVSLFWYQQALGQGPEFLTYFQNEAQLDKSGLPSDRFFAERPEGSVSTLKIQRTQQEDSAVYLCASSLGVAGASPSTDTQYFGPGTRLTVL.

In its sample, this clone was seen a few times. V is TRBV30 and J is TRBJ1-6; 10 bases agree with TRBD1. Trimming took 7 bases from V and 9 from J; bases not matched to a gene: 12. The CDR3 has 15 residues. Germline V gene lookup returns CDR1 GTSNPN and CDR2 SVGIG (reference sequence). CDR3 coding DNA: TGTGCCTCAACCCGACAGGGGGCGCAAGGTTCACCCCTCCACTTT. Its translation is CASTRQGAQGSPLHF.

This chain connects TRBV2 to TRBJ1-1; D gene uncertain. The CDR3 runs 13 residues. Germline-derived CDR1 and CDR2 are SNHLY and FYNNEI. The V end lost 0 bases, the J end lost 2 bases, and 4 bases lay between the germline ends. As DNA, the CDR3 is TGTGCCAGCAGTGAAGCTCTAAACACTGAAGCTTTCTTT. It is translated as CASSEALNTEAFF. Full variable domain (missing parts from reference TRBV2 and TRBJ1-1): EPEVTQTPSHQVTQMGQEVILRCVPISNHLYFYWYRQILGQKVEFLVSFYNNEISEKSEIFDDQFSVERPDGSNFTLKIRSTKLEDSAMYFCASSEALNTEAFFGQGTRLTVV.

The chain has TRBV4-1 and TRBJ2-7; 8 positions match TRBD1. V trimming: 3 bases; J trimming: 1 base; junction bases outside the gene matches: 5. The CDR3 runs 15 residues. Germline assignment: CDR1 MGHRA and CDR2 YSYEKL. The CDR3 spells CASSQNTGGSYEQYF. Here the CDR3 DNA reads TGCGCCAGCAGCCAGAATACAGGGGGGTCCTACGAGCAGTACTTC.

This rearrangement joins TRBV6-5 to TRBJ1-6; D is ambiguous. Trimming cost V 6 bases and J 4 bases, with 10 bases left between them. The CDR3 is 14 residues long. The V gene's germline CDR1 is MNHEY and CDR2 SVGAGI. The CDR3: CASRETAYNSPLHF. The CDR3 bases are TGTGCCAGCAGGGAGACTGCTTATAATTCACCCCTCCACTTT.

CDR3 nucleotides: TGTGCCATCAGTGAACCGGGACAGAAAAACACCGGGGAGCTGTTTTTT. Translated, it gives CAISEPGQKNTGELFF. This sequence joins TRBV10-3 and TRBJ2-2; TRBD1 aligns across 7 bases. Germline V gene data show CDR1 as ENHRY and CDR2 as SYGVKD. V shed 3 bases, J shed 2 bases, and the junction held 6 bases outside the gene matches. The CDR3 length is 16 residues.

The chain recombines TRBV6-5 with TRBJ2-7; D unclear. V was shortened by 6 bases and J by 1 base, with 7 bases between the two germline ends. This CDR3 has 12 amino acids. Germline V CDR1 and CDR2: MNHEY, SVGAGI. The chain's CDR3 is CASRGGSYEQYF. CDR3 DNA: TGTGCCAGCAGAGGCGGATCCTACGAGCAGTACTTC.

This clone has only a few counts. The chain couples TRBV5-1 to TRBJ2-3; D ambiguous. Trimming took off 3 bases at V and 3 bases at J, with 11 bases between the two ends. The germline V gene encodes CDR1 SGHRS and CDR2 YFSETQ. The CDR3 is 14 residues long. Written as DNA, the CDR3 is TGCGCCAGCAGCTCCGATCAAGAGACAGATACGCAGTATTTT. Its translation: CASSSDQETDTQYF.

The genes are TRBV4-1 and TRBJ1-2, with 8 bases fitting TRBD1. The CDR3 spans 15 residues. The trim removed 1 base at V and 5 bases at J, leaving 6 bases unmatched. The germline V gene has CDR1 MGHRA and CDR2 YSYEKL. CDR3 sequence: CASSQGTGTFYGYTF. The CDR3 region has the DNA TGCGCCAGCAGCCAAGGGACAGGGACTTTTTATGGCTACACCTTC.

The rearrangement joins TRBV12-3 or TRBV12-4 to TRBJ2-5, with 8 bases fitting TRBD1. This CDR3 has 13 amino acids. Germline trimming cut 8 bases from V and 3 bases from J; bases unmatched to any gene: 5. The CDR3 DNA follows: TGTGCCAGCGGCAGGGGGCTAAAAGAGACCCAGTACTTC. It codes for CASGRGLKETQYF.

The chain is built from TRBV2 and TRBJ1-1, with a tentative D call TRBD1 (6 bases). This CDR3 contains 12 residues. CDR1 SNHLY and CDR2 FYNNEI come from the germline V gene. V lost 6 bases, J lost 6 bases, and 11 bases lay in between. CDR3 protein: CASRGTNAEAFF. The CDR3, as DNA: TGTGCCAGCAGGGGGACAAACGCTGAAGCTTTCTTT.

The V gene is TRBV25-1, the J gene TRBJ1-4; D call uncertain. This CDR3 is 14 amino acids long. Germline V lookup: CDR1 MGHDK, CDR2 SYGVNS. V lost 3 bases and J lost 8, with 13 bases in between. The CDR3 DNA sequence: TGTGCCAGCAGTGAGTCATACACGGGGGAAAAACTGTTTTTT. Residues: CASSESYTGEKLFF.

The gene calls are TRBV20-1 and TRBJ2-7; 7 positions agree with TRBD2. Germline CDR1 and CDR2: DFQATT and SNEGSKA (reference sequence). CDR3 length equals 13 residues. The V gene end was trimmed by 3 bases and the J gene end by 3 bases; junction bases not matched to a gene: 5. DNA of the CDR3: TGCAGTGCTAGTGGGAGGGGCGGCTACGAGCAGTACTTC. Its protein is CSASGRGGYEQYF.

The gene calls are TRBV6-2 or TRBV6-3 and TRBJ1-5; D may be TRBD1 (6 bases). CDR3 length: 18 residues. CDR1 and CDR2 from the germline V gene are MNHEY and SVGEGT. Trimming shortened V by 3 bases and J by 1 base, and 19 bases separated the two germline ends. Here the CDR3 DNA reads TGTGCCAGCAGTTATAATGGGACACATCACTTCAGCAATCAGCCCCAGCATTTT. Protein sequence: CASSYNGTHHFSNQPQHF.

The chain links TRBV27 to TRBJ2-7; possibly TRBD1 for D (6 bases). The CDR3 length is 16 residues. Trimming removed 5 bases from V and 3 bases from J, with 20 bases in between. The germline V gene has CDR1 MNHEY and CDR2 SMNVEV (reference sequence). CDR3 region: CASSLTTGSADYEQYF. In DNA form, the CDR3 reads TGTGCCAGCAGTCTTACCACAGGGTCAGCAGACTACGAGCAGTACTTC.

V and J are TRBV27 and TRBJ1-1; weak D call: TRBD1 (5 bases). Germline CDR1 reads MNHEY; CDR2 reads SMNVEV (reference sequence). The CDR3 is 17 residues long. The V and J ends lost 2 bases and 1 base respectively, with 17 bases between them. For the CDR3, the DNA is TGTGCCAGCAGTTTACAGGGAACCTGGCGGCAGAACACTGAAGCTTTCTTT. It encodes CASSLQGTWRQNTEAFF.

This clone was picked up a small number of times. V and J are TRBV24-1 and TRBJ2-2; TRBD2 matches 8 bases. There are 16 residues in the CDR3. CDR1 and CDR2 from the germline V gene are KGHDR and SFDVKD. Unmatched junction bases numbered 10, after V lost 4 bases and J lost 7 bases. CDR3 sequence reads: CATSDPTSVKVGELFF. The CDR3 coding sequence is TGTGCCACCAGTGACCCGACTAGCGTAAAGGTCGGGGAGCTGTTTTTT.

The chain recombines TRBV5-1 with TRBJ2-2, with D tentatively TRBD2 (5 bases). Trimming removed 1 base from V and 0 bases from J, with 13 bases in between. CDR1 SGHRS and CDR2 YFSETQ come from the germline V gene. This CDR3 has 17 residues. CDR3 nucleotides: TGCGCCAGCAGCTTGTTGGGGTCCGGGGCGAACACCGGGGAGCTGTTTTTT. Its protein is CASSLLGSGANTGELFF.

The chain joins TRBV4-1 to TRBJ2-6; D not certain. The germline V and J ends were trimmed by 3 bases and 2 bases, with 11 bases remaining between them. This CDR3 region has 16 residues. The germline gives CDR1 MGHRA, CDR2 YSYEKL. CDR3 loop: CASSQGPVAGANVLTF. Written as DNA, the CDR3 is TGCGCCAGCAGCCAGGGCCCCGTTGCTGGGGCCAACGTCCTGACTTTC.

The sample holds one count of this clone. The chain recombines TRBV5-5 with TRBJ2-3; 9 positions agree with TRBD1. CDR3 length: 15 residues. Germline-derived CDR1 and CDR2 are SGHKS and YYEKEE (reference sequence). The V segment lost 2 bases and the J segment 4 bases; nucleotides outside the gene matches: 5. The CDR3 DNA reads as TGTGCCAGCAGCTTCGGGACAGGGTTAGCAGATACGCAGTATTTT. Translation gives CASSFGTGLADTQYF.

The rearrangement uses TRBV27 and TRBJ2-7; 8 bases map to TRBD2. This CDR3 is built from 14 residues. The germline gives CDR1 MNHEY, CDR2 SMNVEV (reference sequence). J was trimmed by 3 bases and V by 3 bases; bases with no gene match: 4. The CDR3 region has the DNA TGTGCCAGCAGTTTCCTCGGGGGGGGCTACGAGCAGTACTTC. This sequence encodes CASSFLGGGYEQYF.

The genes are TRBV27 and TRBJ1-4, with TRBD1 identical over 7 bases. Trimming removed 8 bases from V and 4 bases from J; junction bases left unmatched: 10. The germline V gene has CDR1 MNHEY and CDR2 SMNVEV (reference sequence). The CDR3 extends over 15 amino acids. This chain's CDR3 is CASGKGGRFNEKLFF. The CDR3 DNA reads TGTGCCAGCGGAAAAGGGGGCCGATTTAATGAAAAACTGTTTTTT.

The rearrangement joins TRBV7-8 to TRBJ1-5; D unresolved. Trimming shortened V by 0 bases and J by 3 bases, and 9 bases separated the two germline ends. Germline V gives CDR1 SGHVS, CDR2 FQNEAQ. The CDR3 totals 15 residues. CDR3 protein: CASSLAGLNNQPQHF. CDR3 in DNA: TGTGCCAGCAGCTTAGCAGGACTAAACAATCAGCCCCAGCATTTT.

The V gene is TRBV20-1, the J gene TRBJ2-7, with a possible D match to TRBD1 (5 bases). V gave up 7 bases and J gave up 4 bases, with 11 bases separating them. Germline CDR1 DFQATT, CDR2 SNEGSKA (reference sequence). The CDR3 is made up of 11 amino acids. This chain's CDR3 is CSVIDSYEQYF. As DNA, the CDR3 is TGCAGTGTCATCGACAGTTACGAGCAGTACTTC.

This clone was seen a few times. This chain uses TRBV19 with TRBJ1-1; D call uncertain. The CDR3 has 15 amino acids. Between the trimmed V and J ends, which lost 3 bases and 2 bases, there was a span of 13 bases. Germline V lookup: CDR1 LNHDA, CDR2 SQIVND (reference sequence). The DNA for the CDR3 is TGTGCCAGTAGTATCCCACATTCCATTAACACTGAAGCTTTCTTT. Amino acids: CASSIPHSINTEAFF.

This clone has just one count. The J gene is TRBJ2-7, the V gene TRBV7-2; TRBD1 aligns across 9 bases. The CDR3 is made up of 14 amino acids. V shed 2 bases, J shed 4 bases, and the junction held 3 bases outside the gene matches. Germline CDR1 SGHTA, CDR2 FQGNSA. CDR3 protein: CASSLTGGGYEQYF. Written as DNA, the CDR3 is TGTGCCAGCAGCTTAACAGGGGGCGGATACGAGCAGTACTTC.

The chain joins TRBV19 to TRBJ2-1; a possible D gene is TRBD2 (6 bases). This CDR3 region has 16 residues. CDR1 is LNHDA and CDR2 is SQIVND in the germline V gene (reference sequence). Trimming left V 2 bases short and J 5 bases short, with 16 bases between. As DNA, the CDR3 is TGTGCCAGTAGTATACTTTTGTCAGGAGGGCACAATGAGCAGTTCTTC. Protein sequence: CASSILLSGGHNEQFF.